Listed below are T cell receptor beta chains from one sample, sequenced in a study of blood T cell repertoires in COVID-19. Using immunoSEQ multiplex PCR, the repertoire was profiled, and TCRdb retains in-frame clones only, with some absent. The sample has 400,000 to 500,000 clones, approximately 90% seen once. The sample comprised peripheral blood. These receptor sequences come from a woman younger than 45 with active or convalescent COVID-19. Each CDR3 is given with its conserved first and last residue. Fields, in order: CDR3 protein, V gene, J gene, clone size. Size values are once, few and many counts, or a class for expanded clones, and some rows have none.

cdr3_aa: CASSLGSGTGNTIYF
v_call: TRBV5-1
j_call: TRBJ1-3
clone_size: few

cdr3_aa: CASSSIAGGSTGELFF
v_call: TRBV11-2
j_call: TRBJ2-2
clone_size: NA

cdr3_aa: CASSLGVGDRGMEETQYF
v_call: TRBV7-9
j_call: TRBJ2-5
clone_size: NA

cdr3_aa: CASSYSGTDLYEQYF
v_call: TRBV5-1
j_call: TRBJ2-7
clone_size: NA

cdr3_aa: CASSPGNQYYGYTF
v_call: TRBV2
j_call: TRBJ1-2
clone_size: NA

cdr3_aa: CASMPGKNTEAFF
v_call: TRBV19
j_call: TRBJ1-1
clone_size: NA

cdr3_aa: CASSFIGNQPQHF
v_call: TRBV27
j_call: TRBJ1-5
clone_size: NA

cdr3_aa: CASSGGGQGPYEQYF
v_call: TRBV5-1
j_call: TRBJ2-7
clone_size: NA

cdr3_aa: CASSDVGASYEQYF
v_call: TRBV2
j_call: TRBJ2-7
clone_size: NA

cdr3_aa: CASSPSGTVQTIYF
v_call: TRBV6-6
j_call: TRBJ1-3
clone_size: NA

cdr3_aa: CASSRQGRMNTEAFF
v_call: TRBV19
j_call: TRBJ1-1
clone_size: NA

cdr3_aa: CASTQDTQPQHF
v_call: TRBV12-3/TRBV12-4
j_call: TRBJ1-5
clone_size: NA

cdr3_aa: CASSYGDRGGGYTF
v_call: TRBV27
j_call: TRBJ1-2
clone_size: NA

cdr3_aa: CASSQDSDRVEPQHF
v_call: TRBV4-1
j_call: TRBJ1-5
clone_size: NA

cdr3_aa: CASSSGLASVYQETQYF
v_call: TRBV5-1
j_call: TRBJ2-5
clone_size: NA

cdr3_aa: CASSSNWEVNTEAFF
v_call: TRBV5-1
j_call: TRBJ1-1
clone_size: NA

cdr3_aa: CASSSTGTANYGYTF
v_call: TRBV9
j_call: TRBJ1-2
clone_size: NA

cdr3_aa: CAWSGARTGGSRYEQYF
v_call: TRBV30
j_call: TRBJ2-7
clone_size: NA

cdr3_aa: CASRGDFSTGELFF
v_call: TRBV2
j_call: TRBJ2-2
clone_size: NA

cdr3_aa: CASSQSGMGYEQYF
v_call: TRBV3-1/TRBV3-2
j_call: TRBJ2-7
clone_size: NA

cdr3_aa: CAISGLRGALSTDTQYF
v_call: TRBV10-3
j_call: TRBJ2-3
clone_size: NA

cdr3_aa: CAWNLAGARGNTIYF
v_call: TRBV30
j_call: TRBJ1-3
clone_size: NA

cdr3_aa: CASSPTGTNEQFF
v_call: TRBV6-5
j_call: TRBJ2-1
clone_size: NA

cdr3_aa: CASSLTSSYEQYF
v_call: TRBV5-4
j_call: TRBJ2-7
clone_size: NA

cdr3_aa: CASSFVEHNEKLFF
v_call: TRBV5-6
j_call: TRBJ1-4
clone_size: NA

cdr3_aa: CSVAVGSSTDTQYF
v_call: TRBV29-1
j_call: TRBJ2-3
clone_size: NA

cdr3_aa: CASSHTSGSWAGELFF
v_call: TRBV9
j_call: TRBJ2-2
clone_size: once

cdr3_aa: CASSRHSRYNEQFF
v_call: TRBV7-2
j_call: TRBJ2-1
clone_size: NA

cdr3_aa: CASRSGTGNEKLFF
v_call: TRBV19
j_call: TRBJ1-4
clone_size: NA

cdr3_aa: CASSQEGGTEAFF
v_call: TRBV3-1/TRBV3-2
j_call: TRBJ1-1
clone_size: few

cdr3_aa: CASRSGDAYSNQPQHF
v_call: TRBV5-1
j_call: TRBJ1-5
clone_size: NA

cdr3_aa: CASSSPGEGNTEAFF
v_call: TRBV13
j_call: TRBJ1-1
clone_size: NA

cdr3_aa: CASSHPGTTSTDTQYF
v_call: TRBV3-1/TRBV3-2
j_call: TRBJ2-3
clone_size: NA

cdr3_aa: CASAGQGEMGYGYTF
v_call: TRBV2
j_call: TRBJ1-2
clone_size: NA

cdr3_aa: CASSLVGTLPNQPQHF
v_call: TRBV27
j_call: TRBJ1-5
clone_size: NA

cdr3_aa: CASSLAGYEQYF
v_call: TRBV11-2
j_call: TRBJ2-7
clone_size: NA

cdr3_aa: CASSITGTSGNTIYF
v_call: TRBV5-1
j_call: TRBJ1-3
clone_size: NA

cdr3_aa: CAWRTRGYNYGYTF
v_call: TRBV30
j_call: TRBJ1-2
clone_size: NA